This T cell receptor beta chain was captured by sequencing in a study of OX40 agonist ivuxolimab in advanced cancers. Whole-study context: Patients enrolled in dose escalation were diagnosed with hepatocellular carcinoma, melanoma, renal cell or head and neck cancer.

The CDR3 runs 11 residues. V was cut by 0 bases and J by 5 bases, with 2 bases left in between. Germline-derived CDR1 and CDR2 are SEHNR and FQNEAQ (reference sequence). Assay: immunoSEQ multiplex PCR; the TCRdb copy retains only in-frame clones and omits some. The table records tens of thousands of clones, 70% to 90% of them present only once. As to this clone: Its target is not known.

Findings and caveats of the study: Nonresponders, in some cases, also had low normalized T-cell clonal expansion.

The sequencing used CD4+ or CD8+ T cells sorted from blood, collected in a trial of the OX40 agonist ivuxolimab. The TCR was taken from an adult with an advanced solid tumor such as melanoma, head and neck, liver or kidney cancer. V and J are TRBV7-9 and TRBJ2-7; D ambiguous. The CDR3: CASSLAHEQYF. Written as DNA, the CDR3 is TGTGCCAGCAGCTTAGCCCACGAGCAGTACTTC.